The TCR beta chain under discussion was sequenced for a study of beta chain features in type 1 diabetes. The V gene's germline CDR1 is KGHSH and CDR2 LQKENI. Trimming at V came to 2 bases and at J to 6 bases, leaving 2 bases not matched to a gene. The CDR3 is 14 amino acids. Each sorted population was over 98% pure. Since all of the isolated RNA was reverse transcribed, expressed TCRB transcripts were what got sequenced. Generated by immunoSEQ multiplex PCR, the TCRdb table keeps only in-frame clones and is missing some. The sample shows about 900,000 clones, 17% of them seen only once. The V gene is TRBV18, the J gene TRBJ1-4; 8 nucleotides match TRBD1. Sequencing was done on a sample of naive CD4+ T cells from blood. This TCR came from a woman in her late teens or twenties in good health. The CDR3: CASSPSQGDEKLFF. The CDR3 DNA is TGTGCCAGCTCACCATCACAGGGGGATGAAAAACTGTTTTTT.